Below, 22 T cell receptor beta chains from the same sample are listed, as sequenced in a study of T cell responses to AZD1222 COVID-19 vaccine. Using immunoSEQ multiplex PCR, the repertoire was profiled, and TCRdb retains in-frame clones only, with some absent. The sample holds 90,000 to 150,000 clones, about 88% seen once. The starting material was peripheral blood, obtained on day 0 of AZD1222 vaccination. These receptors originate from an adult in good health.

J is TRBJ2-7 and V is TRBV4-1; 7 nucleotides match TRBD2. Germline V CDR1 and CDR2: MGHRA, YSYEKL. Germline trimming cut 1 base from V and 4 bases from J; bases unmatched to any gene: 7. The CDR3 length is 15 residues. This CDR3 reads CASSQGLAVTYEQYF. In DNA, the CDR3 is TGCGCCAGCAGCCAAGGACTAGCAGTCACTTACGAGCAGTACTTC.

The chain joins TRBV7-8 to TRBJ1-2; D not certain. This CDR3 comprises 12 residues. CDR1 and CDR2 from the germline V gene are SGHVS and FQNEAQ. Trimming pared 1 base from V and 4 bases from J, leaving 4 bases between. CDR3 loop: CASSLGSYGYTF. In DNA, the CDR3 is TGTGCCAGCAGCTTAGGGAGCTATGGCTACACCTTC.

As to this clone: An end of the junction differs from the germline gene, which may be a read error. The V gene is TRBV7-7, the J gene TRBJ2-1; 9 bases align to TRBD1. The length of the CDR3 is 15 residues. From germline, CDR1 is SSHAT and CDR2 FNYEAQ (reference sequence). CDR3 in DNA: TGTGCTAGCAGCCGAGGACAGGGGTCCTACAATGAGCAGTTCTTC. This codes for CASSRGQGSYNEQFF.

The chain couples TRBV19 to TRBJ2-2, with 7 bases lining up with TRBD1. The CDR3 consists of 16 residues. The trim removed 4 bases at V and 2 bases at J, leaving 7 bases unmatched. Germline V gene data show CDR1 as LNHDA and CDR2 as SQIVND (reference sequence). The CDR3 region has the DNA TGTGCCAGTAGTAGGCGGACAGGATCAAACACCGGGGAGCTGTTTTTT. Its translation: CASSRRTGSNTGELFF.

The genes are TRBV5-5 and TRBJ1-6; no clear D. The CDR3 extends over 13 amino acids. V lost 2 bases, J lost 8 bases, and 8 bases lay in between. Germline CDR1 SGHKS, CDR2 YYEKEE (reference sequence). The CDR3 DNA is TGTGCCAGCAGCTTTGCCGGTGATTCACCCCTCCACTTT. Amino acids: CASSFAGDSPLHF.

J is TRBJ2-7 and V is TRBV11-2; a weak D match, TRBD2 (6 bases). Germline CDR1 SGHAT, CDR2 FQNNGV. V gave up 5 bases and J gave up 3 bases, with 11 bases separating them. CDR3 length: 13 amino acids. The CDR3 DNA follows: TGTGCCAGCAGCCTCGGGGGTGGCTACGAGCAGTACTTC. Translation gives CASSLGGGYEQYF.

The chain is built from TRBV5-1 and TRBJ2-5; TRBD2 agrees at 12 bases. Germline V gene sequence: CDR1 SGHRS, CDR2 YFSETQ. V shed 4 bases and J 5 bases; nucleotides not matched to a gene: 9. The CDR3 is 16 amino acids. For the CDR3, the DNA is TGCGCCAGCAGCCAAGGACTAGCGGGATACGGGGAGACCCAGTACTTC. Translating it yields CASSQGLAGYGETQYF.

This chain uses TRBV2 with TRBJ2-1; TRBD1 aligns across 9 bases. This CDR3 has 15 residues. The germline V gene has CDR1 SNHLY and CDR2 FYNNEI. V lost 5 bases, J lost 2 bases, and 4 bases stayed unmatched. The CDR3: CASSLDRGPYNEQFF. DNA of the CDR3: TGTGCCAGCAGTTTGGACAGGGGACCCTACAATGAGCAGTTCTTC. The complete variable domain, with remaining parts taken from reference TRBV2 and TRBJ2-1, reads EPEVTQTPSHQVTQMGQEVILRCVPISNHLYFYWYRQILGQKVEFLVSFYNNEISEKSEIFDDQFSVERPDGSNFTLKIRSTKLEDSAMYFCASSLDRGPYNEQFFGPGTRLTVL.

The J gene is TRBJ1-1, the V gene TRBV19; D ambiguous. Germline V gene data show CDR1 as LNHDA and CDR2 as SQIVND (reference sequence). The CDR3 length is 13 residues. V lost 7 bases, J lost 5 bases, and 14 bases lay in between. The CDR3 region is CASNLDGVTEAFF. For the CDR3, the DNA is TGTGCCAGTAACCTCGACGGGGTTACTGAAGCTTTCTTT.

Details on this clone: The junction departs from germline at one end; a sequencing error may be responsible. The CDR3, as DNA: TGTGCCAGCAGCTTGGCTCGGGACGTGCCAACGCACTTC. This encodes CASSLARDVPTHF. V is TRBV5-4 and J is TRBJ2-7, with D possibly being TRBD1 or TRBD2 (5 bases each). The CDR3 extends over 13 amino acids. The germline gives CDR1 SGHNT, CDR2 YYREEE (reference sequence).

The chain uses TRBV11-3 and TRBJ2-3; D ambiguous. CDR3 length: 13 residues. Trimming took 7 bases from V and 2 from J, leaving 10 bases between them. Germline-derived CDR1 and CDR2 are SGHNT and YENEEA. CDR3 residues: CASTPFPTDTQYF. CDR3 sequence (DNA): TGTGCCAGCACCCCCTTCCCCACAGATACGCAGTATTTT.

This rearrangement joins TRBV13 to TRBJ2-7; 9 nucleotides match TRBD2. CDR1 is PRHDT, CDR2 FYEKMQ, per germline (reference sequence). CDR3 length: 14 residues. The V gene end was trimmed by 5 bases and the J gene end by 5 bases; junction bases not matched to a gene: 7. The CDR3 DNA is TGTGCCAGCAGCCGGGGACTAGCTACCCACGAGCAGTACTTC. Its protein is CASSRGLATHEQYF.

This chain connects TRBV19 to TRBJ1-4; 7 bases line up with TRBD1. This CDR3 has 13 amino acids. J was trimmed by 8 bases and V by 5 bases; bases with no gene match: 5. Germline lookup yields CDR1 LNHDA and CDR2 SQIVND (reference sequence). For the CDR3, the DNA is TGTGCCAGTAGTGGACAGGTCGAAGAAAAACTGTTTTTT. This gives the protein CASSGQVEEKLFF.

V is TRBV6-6 and J is TRBJ2-7, with D uncertain. Trimming took off 8 bases at V and 3 bases at J, with 14 bases between the two ends. The CDR3 runs to 13 residues. CDR1 and CDR2 (germline): MNHNY, SVGAGI (reference sequence). CDR3 DNA sequence: TGTGCCAGCTCTACGGGTCTAGGCTACGAGCAGTACTTC. The encoded protein is CASSTGLGYEQYF.

This clone was seen once. The CDR3 nucleotides read TGTGCCAGCAGCTTAAGGGCTGGGAGGGACAGGGTCATGAATGAGCAGTTCTTC. It translates to CASSLRAGRDRVMNEQFF. The chain combines TRBV7-6 with TRBJ2-1, with 9 bases lining up with TRBD1. The length of the CDR3 is 18 residues. Germline V gene sequence: CDR1 SGHVS, CDR2 FNYEAQ. Losses at the gene ends were 2 bases for V and 7 bases for J; bases not matched to a gene: 15. The entire variable domain, with the rest obtained from reference TRBV7-6 and TRBJ2-1, is as follows: GAGVSQSPRYKVTKRGQDVALRCDPISGHVSLYWYRQALGQGPEFLTYFNYEAQQDKSGLPNDRFSAERPEGSISTLTIQRTEQRDSAMYRCASSLRAGRDRVMNEQFFGPGTRLTVL.

This clone was seen only a few times. CDR3: CASSMVREGPGYTF. The CDR3 coding sequence is TGTGCCAGTAGTATGGTCAGGGAGGGTCCTGGCTACACCTTC. The chain has TRBV19 and TRBJ1-2; D possibly corresponds to TRBD1 (5 bases). Trimming took off 3 bases at V and 7 bases at J, with 15 bases between the two ends. The CDR3 length is 14 residues. Per germline, CDR1 LNHDA and CDR2 SQIVND (reference sequence).

The chain combines TRBV12-3 or TRBV12-4 with TRBJ2-5; TRBD1 is a possible D gene (6 bases). V shed 6 bases and J shed 2 bases, with 10 bases lying between them. This CDR3 contains 13 residues. The CDR3 DNA sequence: TGTGCCAGCAGCTGGCAGGGGCAAGAGACCCAGTACTTC. Translating it yields CASSWQGQETQYF.

This sequence joins TRBV4-1 and TRBJ2-2; a weak D match, TRBD2 (6 bases). The V gene lost 2 bases and the J gene lost 6 bases, with 16 bases spanning the gap. From germline, CDR1 is MGHRA and CDR2 YSYEKL. This CDR3 is 16 amino acids long. CDR3 in amino acids: CASSQPWRGRAGELFF. The CDR3 DNA sequence: TGCGCCAGCAGCCAACCATGGAGGGGCAGGGCCGGGGAGCTGTTTTTT.

The V and J genes are TRBV29-1 and TRBJ1-2; D possibly corresponds to TRBD1 (5 bases). The CDR3 spans 12 residues. Between the trimmed V and J ends, which lost 7 bases and 7 bases, there was a span of 16 bases. CDR1 is SQVTM and CDR2 is ANQGSEA in the germline V gene. The CDR3 DNA follows: TGCAGCGCCCTGAGACAGTCCCTTGGCTACACCTTC. Its translation: CSALRQSLGYTF.

This clone has only a few counts. V gene TRBV5-6 combines with J gene TRBJ2-1; 8 bases agree with TRBD2. This CDR3 is built from 16 residues. J gave up 6 bases and V 0 bases, and 8 bases lay outside the gene matches. The germline CDR1 and CDR2 sequences are SGHDT and YYEEEE. CDR3: CASSLDRLAFGNEQFF. As DNA, the CDR3 is TGTGCCAGCAGCTTGGATCGACTAGCGTTCGGCAATGAGCAGTTCTTC.

This clone was seen only once. The rearrangement uses TRBV7-2 and TRBJ2-3, with 14 bases fitting TRBD2. V trimming: 5 bases; J trimming: 4 bases; junction bases outside the gene matches: 14. The V gene's germline CDR1 is SGHTA and CDR2 FQGNSA. This CDR3 has 19 amino acids. The CDR3 DNA reads TGTGCCAGCAGCCGGACTAGCGGGAGGCCGCGAGTGAGGGCAGATACGCAGTATTTT. Translating it yields CASSRTSGRPRVRADTQYF.

J is TRBJ1-1 and V is TRBV28; possible D gene TRBD1, 5 bases. The CDR3 length is 20 residues. From germline, CDR1 is MDHEN and CDR2 SYDVKM. V lost 2 bases and J lost 1, with 26 bases in between. The CDR3 sequence: CASSLIGWAGLSSGNTEAFF. The CDR3 coding sequence is TGTGCCAGCAGTTTAATTGGGTGGGCAGGGCTATCGTCAGGGAACACTGAAGCTTTCTTT.